These 24 T cell receptor beta chains share one sample of origin, sequenced in a study of shared clonotypes between healthy human individuals. Libraries were prepared by immunoSEQ multiplex PCR; TCRdb keeps only in-frame clonotypes and omits some of them. This table holds 2 million to 3 million clones, roughly 92% found once. The sequencing sample was made of naive CD4+ T cells sorted from blood. Sample subset: CD45RA+ positively selected. The receptors stem from a man aged 18 to 30 in good health.

The chain combines TRBV20-1 with TRBJ1-4; D is unresolved. The V end was cut by 3 bases, the J end by 8 bases, with 7 bases between. The CDR3 extends over 11 amino acids. Germline V CDR1 and CDR2: DFQATT, SNEGSKA (reference sequence). DNA for the CDR3: TGCAGTGCTAGCCCCTCAGAAAAACTGTTTTTT. Its protein product is CSASPSEKLFF.

The chain has TRBV7-8 and TRBJ1-2; the D is unclear. Germline-derived CDR1 and CDR2 are SGHVS and FQNEAQ. V was shortened by 1 base and J by 4 bases, with 10 bases between the two germline ends. The CDR3 has 14 amino acids. The CDR3 region has the DNA TGTGCCAGCAGCTTAGACTTGGAAGGCTATGGCTACACCTTC. This gives the protein CASSLDLEGYGYTF.

J is TRBJ1-2 and V is TRBV19; D call uncertain. The length of the CDR3 is 12 residues. The germline V and J ends were trimmed by 3 bases and 8 bases, with 10 bases remaining between them. From germline, CDR1 is LNHDA and CDR2 SQIVND (reference sequence). The CDR3 protein is CASSMNSGGYTF. CDR3 in DNA: TGTGCCAGTAGTATGAATTCGGGGGGCTACACCTTC.

This clone appeared a single time. The chain carries TRBV28 and TRBJ2-7; 8 positions match TRBD2. J gave up 6 bases and V 3 bases, and 7 bases lay outside the gene matches. Germline V gene sequence: CDR1 MDHEN, CDR2 SYDVKM. The CDR3 is 14 amino acids. CDR3 DNA sequence: TGTGCCAGCAGTTTCTACGGGGGGGCGGGCGAGCAGTACTTC. This sequence encodes CASSFYGGAGEQYF.

The rearrangement uses TRBV19 and TRBJ2-7; 7 nucleotides align to TRBD1. The germline gives CDR1 LNHDA, CDR2 SQIVND (reference sequence). V lost 6 bases, J lost 7 bases, and 3 bases stayed unmatched. This CDR3 is 11 amino acids long. CDR3 sequence reads: CASREGAEQYF. The DNA for the CDR3 is TGTGCCAGTAGAGAGGGGGCGGAGCAGTACTTC. Full variable domain (rest looked up from reference TRBV19 and TRBJ2-7): DGGITQSPKYLFRKEGQNVTLSCEQNLNHDAMYWYRQDPGQGLRLIYYSQIVNDFQKGDIAEGYSVSREKKESFPLTVTSAQKNPTAFYLCASREGAEQYFGPGTRLTVT.

The DNA for the CDR3 is TGTGCCATCAGTGATTTTACCGGGGAGCTGTTTTTT. It encodes CAISDFTGELFF. This sequence joins TRBV10-3 and TRBJ2-2; D not resolved. CDR3 length equals 12 residues. The V end was cut by 3 bases, the J end by 5 bases, with 4 bases between. Germline CDR1 is ENHRY and CDR2 is SYGVKD.

The CDR3 nucleotides are TGTGCCAGCAGACAGGGTTCCGGACAAGGAAACACCATATATTTT. It yields the protein CASRQGSGQGNTIYF. J is TRBJ1-3 and V is TRBV6-5; D perhaps matches TRBD1 (6 bases). The CDR3 contains 15 residues. Germline V CDR1 and CDR2: MNHEY, SVGAGI. Trimming cost V 6 bases and J 4 bases, with 16 bases left between them.

This chain connects TRBV6-1 to TRBJ1-1; tentatively, D is TRBD1 (5 bases). The V and J ends lost 4 bases and 3 bases respectively, with 15 bases between them. The CDR3 spans 15 residues. Germline-derived CDR1 and CDR2 are MNHNS and SASEGT. The CDR3 region has the DNA TGTGCCAGCAGTGCCCAGACAGTCGCGGACACTGAAGCTTTCTTT. Its translation is CASSAQTVADTEAFF.

The V gene is TRBV5-6, the J gene TRBJ2-1; no firm D call. The CDR3 runs to 11 residues. Trimming pared 4 bases from V and 8 bases from J, leaving 7 bases between. CDR1 SGHDT and CDR2 YYEEEE come from the germline V gene. In DNA form, the CDR3 reads TGTGCCAGCAGCCTCCAGTATGAGCAGTTCTTC. This encodes CASSLQYEQFF.

J is TRBJ1-4 and V is TRBV18; D unresolved. The CDR3 runs 14 residues. Germline lookup yields CDR1 KGHSH and CDR2 LQKENI. Trimming stripped 6 bases from V and 7 bases from J, with 15 bases between. Here the CDR3 DNA reads TGTGCCAGCTCCCCGGGTTCAGGAAGTGAAAAACTGTTTTTT. Translation: CASSPGSGSEKLFF.

This clone has just one count. The V and J genes are TRBV19 and TRBJ1-4; TRBD1 matches at 7 bases. Germline-derived CDR1 and CDR2 are LNHDA and SQIVND (reference sequence). The CDR3 consists of 16 residues. V lost 5 bases to trimming and J lost 5 bases; unmatched junction nucleotides: 11. Here the CDR3 reads CASSAFVGQKNEKLFF. CDR3 DNA: TGTGCCAGTAGTGCTTTTGTGGGACAGAAGAATGAAAAACTGTTTTTT. The full variable domain, its missing parts supplied by reference TRBV19 and TRBJ1-4, is DGGITQSPKYLFRKEGQNVTLSCEQNLNHDAMYWYRQDPGQGLRLIYYSQIVNDFQKGDIAEGYSVSREKKESFPLTVTSAQKNPTAFYLCASSAFVGQKNEKLFFGSGTQLSVL.

This chain uses TRBV4-1 with TRBJ2-1, with 9 positions matching TRBD2. The CDR3 has 22 amino acids. V shed 0 bases and J 0 bases; nucleotides not matched to a gene: 18. The V gene's germline CDR1 is MGHRA and CDR2 YSYEKL. The DNA for the CDR3 is TGCGCCAGCAGCCAAGATCTCCTGGGCGGGAGGGTAGCCCCGAGCTCCTACAATGAGCAGTTCTTC. Translation gives CASSQDLLGGRVAPSSYNEQFF.

This chain uses TRBV19 with TRBJ2-7, with D possibly matching TRBD2 (6 bases). Deletions cut 5 bases from V and 3 bases from J, with 8 bases between. This CDR3 contains 12 residues. Germline CDR1 LNHDA, CDR2 SQIVND (reference sequence). This CDR3 reads CASSRGDYEQYF. CDR3 nucleotide sequence: TGTGCCAGTAGTCGCGGGGACTACGAGCAGTACTTC.

Points on this clone: Other DNA sequences in this sample translate to the same CDR3. The CDR3 DNA reads TGTGCCAGCAGTTACTCCGGGACAGGGAACTATGGCTACACCTTC. Amino acids: CASSYSGTGNYGYTF. This chain connects TRBV6-5 to TRBJ1-2; 9 bases agree with TRBD1. CDR3 size: 15 residues. J lost 2 bases, V lost 0 bases, and 1 base had no gene match. Germline loops: CDR1 MNHEY, CDR2 SVGAGI.

The chain joins TRBV10-3 to TRBJ2-7; 9 bases line up with TRBD1. This CDR3 is 14 amino acids long. CDR1 is ENHRY, CDR2 SYGVKD, per germline. V lost 2 bases and J lost 4; bases outside the gene matches: 3. CDR3 region: CAISETGGAYEQYF. The CDR3 coding sequence is TGTGCCATCAGTGAGACAGGGGGCGCTTACGAGCAGTACTTC.

The chain joins TRBV10-1 to TRBJ1-4; unclear D gene. Germline CDR1 and CDR2: WNHNN and SYGVQD (reference sequence). Trimming removed 4 bases at V and 7 bases at J, with 16 bases between. The CDR3 runs to 15 residues. CDR3 in DNA: TGCGCCAGCAGTGCCGACCACGGATCCGGTGAAAAACTGTTTTTT. Encoded protein: CASSADHGSGEKLFF.

In this sample, this clone turned up once. V and J are TRBV28 and TRBJ2-7; 10 bases match TRBD1. Trimming removed 6 bases from V and 0 bases from J; junction bases left unmatched: 8. Germline CDR1 and CDR2: MDHEN and SYDVKM. The CDR3 totals 16 residues. DNA for the CDR3: TGTGCCAGCAGCCGCCGGGACAGGGGACTCTCCTACGAGCAGTACTTC. Its protein product is CASSRRDRGLSYEQYF.

The chain recombines TRBV7-2 with TRBJ2-7; 11 bases agree with TRBD2. J lost 7 bases, V lost 5 bases, and 7 bases had no gene match. Germline CDR1 and CDR2: SGHTA and FQGNSA. The CDR3 totals 14 residues. The CDR3 DNA reads as TGTGCCAGCAGCCCAACTAGCGGGAGCCGGGAGCAGTACTTC. Translating it yields CASSPTSGSREQYF.

V usage is TRBV5-1 and J usage is TRBJ1-1; the match to TRBD1 covers 7 bases. With 9 bases clipped from V and 3 bases from J, the junction kept 20 bases outside the gene matches. CDR1 and CDR2 from the germline V gene are SGHRS and YFSETQ. CDR3 length: 17 amino acids. The CDR3 loop is CANCKPGTEGKDTEAFF. The CDR3 DNA reads as TGCGCCAACTGCAAACCCGGGACAGAGGGAAAGGACACTGAAGCTTTCTTT.

The chain has TRBV5-5 and TRBJ2-7, with a tentative D call TRBD1 (6 bases). The CDR3 is made up of 12 amino acids. Trimming removed 4 bases from V and 5 bases from J, with 10 bases in between. Germline V gene data show CDR1 as SGHKS and CDR2 as YYEKEE (reference sequence). The CDR3 coding sequence is TGTGCCAGCAGCCCCACAGGGAACGAGCAGTACTTC. Protein: CASSPTGNEQYF. Full variable domain (missing parts from reference TRBV5-5 and TRBJ2-7): DAGVTQSPTHLIKTRGQQVTLRCSPISGHKSVSWYQQVLGQGPQFIFQYYEKEERGRGNFPDRFSARQFPNYSSELNVNALLLGDSALYLCASSPTGNEQYFGPGTRLTVT.

The rearrangement joins TRBV19 to TRBJ1-5; a weak D match, TRBD1 (6 bases). V was pared by 7 bases and J by 7 bases, with 17 bases between. CDR3 length: 14 amino acids. From germline, CDR1 is LNHDA and CDR2 SQIVND (reference sequence). CDR3 sequence reads: CASTTDRWLQPQHF. The CDR3 coding sequence is TGTGCCAGTACCACAGACAGGTGGCTACAGCCCCAGCATTTT.

This chain joins TRBV5-1 and TRBJ2-7; D is tentatively TRBD1 or TRBD2 (6 bases each). V lost 3 bases to trimming and J lost 3 bases, with 10 bases between them. The CDR3 extends over 13 amino acids. Germline V gives CDR1 SGHRS, CDR2 YFSETQ. The CDR3 DNA reads as TGCGCCAGCAGCTCACAGGGAGGCTACGAGCAGTACTTC. It codes for CASSSQGGYEQYF.

The chain combines TRBV7-2 with TRBJ2-7, with D unclear. In germline, CDR1 is SGHTA, CDR2 FQGNSA. The CDR3 extends over 15 amino acids. The ends were cut back, 1 base at V and 6 bases at J, with 16 bases in the middle. CDR3 nucleotides: TGTGCCAGCAGCTTAGTCGGCGGCCCAGAAGGCGAGCAGTACTTC. It encodes CASSLVGGPEGEQYF.

This chain connects TRBV5-1 to TRBJ1-6; D gene unclear. Germline loops: CDR1 SGHRS, CDR2 YFSETQ. Trimming stripped 0 bases from V and 9 bases from J, with 10 bases between. This CDR3 is 14 amino acids long. The CDR3 DNA follows: TGCGCCAGCAGCTTGGCTCGGTATGGTTCACCCCTCCACTTT. This translates into CASSLARYGSPLHF.